The clone carrying this T cell receptor (beta chain) has just one count. Its antigen is not identified. This entry comes from a study of shared clonotypes between healthy human individuals. The overall study: Each donor's CD8 memory used one plate, CD8 naive two, each CD4 subset three.

The authors divided CD4+ cells into CD45RA+ naive and CD45RA-negative memory subsets. Study-level results: Researchers found naive subsets generally carried larger estimated richness than memory subsets.

Method: immunoSEQ multiplex PCR; TCRdb's copy keeps in-frame clones and lacks some. The sample lists about 1,500,000 clones; around 95% were seen once. Material for sequencing was naive CD4+ T cells sorted from blood. Indicated subset: CD45RA+ positively selected. This clonotype originated in a man between 25 and 39 years old in good health.

Here the CDR3 DNA reads TGTGCCAGCGCGGGCAGGGGCCCCTCGACTGAGCAGTTCTTC. This translates into CASAGRGPSTEQFF. The rearrangement links TRBV2 to TRBJ2-1; D possibly corresponds to TRBD1 (6 bases). The germline V gene has CDR1 SNHLY and CDR2 FYNNEI. The CDR3 runs 14 residues. Trimming shortened V by 8 bases and J by 9 bases, and 20 bases separated the two germline ends.